This TCR beta chain was sequenced in a study of CXCR3-negative and CXCR3-positive naive CD8 T cells. Study-level results: Naive cells that were CXCR3-positive had more hydrophobic TRB CDR3s (compared with CXCR3-negative naive cells). Memory CD8+ cells showed much lower diversity, while both naive subsets were comparably high. Similar TRBV-TRBJ gene usage was seen in naive CXCR3-negative and CXCR3-positive cells, but not in memory cells. Fresh PBMCs were used in most assays, and CXCR3 expression partially decreased after cryopreservation.

UMI-labeled TRB cDNA libraries were prepared by 5' RACE. TCRdb re-called the 5' RACE reads, yielding one record per CDR3 amino acid sequence without DNA. The table for this sample gives fewer than 55,000 distinct CDR3 sequences. The germline V gene has CDR1 MGHDK and CDR2 SYGVNS. This CDR3 has 14 amino acids. Comments on this clonotype: Its antigen remains unknown.

The rearrangement uses TRBV25-1 and TRBJ2-3. The sequenced sample was naive CXCR3- CD8+ T cells from blood. Subset defined: CD45RO-CCR7+CD27+CD95- naive CD8+ T cells lacking CXCR3 (TNR3-). This clonotype was sampled from a human donor in good health. Some clones in this sample may be carry-over from other donors' samples. The CDR3 sequence is CASMPIAYTDTQYF. The full variable domain, rest sourced from reference TRBV25-1 and TRBJ2-3, is EADIYQTPRYLVIGTGKKITLECSQTMGHDKMYWYQQDPGMELHLIHYSYGVNSTEKGDLSSESTVSRIRTEHFPLTLESARPSHTSQYLCASMPIAYTDTQYFGPGTRLTVL.